The clone carrying this T cell receptor (beta chain) was seen ten or more times. TCRdb itself ran the PCR reads through MiXCR, one entry per CDR3 protein. The repertoire includes 460,000 or so distinct CDR3 sequences, approximately 25% of them detected once, and around 0.76% sits in the top ten. These data are taken from a study of molecular identifiers for immune sequencing clone quantification. A CD8+CD4-CCR7+CD45RA+ phenotype served as the sorting definition for naive CD8 T cells. Trimming took 2 bases from V and 4 from J, leaving 10 bases between them. Germline assignment: CDR1 SGHDT and CDR2 YYEEEE. The CDR3 length is 13 residues.

This rearrangement joins TRBV5-6 to TRBJ2-7, with a tentative D call TRBD2 (6 bases). The sequenced sample consisted of naive CD8+ T cells from blood, with Jurkat cell RNA spiked in. The subset was: FACS-sorted CD8+CD4-CCR7+CD45RA+ naive T cells. The TCR originated in a human donor in good health. Some libraries in this study had Jurkat cell RNA spiked in. This CDR3 is CASSFGLLYEQYF. CDR3 coding DNA: TGTGCCAGCAGCTTCGGACTACTGTACGAGCAGTACTTC.